Listed here is a single TCR beta chain. Its matching antigen is unknown. This CDR3 comprises 13 residues. Germline CDR1 and CDR2: SGHRS and YFSETQ. V was pared by 5 bases and J by 6 bases, with 6 bases of the junction left unmatched. Extracted RNA was reverse transcribed into cDNA, the sequencing template. Produced via immunoSEQ multiplex PCR; TCRdb's table is partial and in-frame only. The sample includes about 220,000 clones, around three fifths seen only once; the top ten take roughly 1.5%. Regarding treatment: oral pan-JAK inhibitor, 5-10 mg twice daily. Patients with alopecia areata provided lesional scalp punch biopsies as well as peripheral blood. These data originate in a study of CD8+ T cells in alopecia areata. Study-level information: The authors scored treated patients' severity by affected scalp percentage.

Study-wide results and limits: Many expanded lesional clones stayed in scalp and blood while on tofacitinib.

This TCR came from a human donor with alopecia areata. The sample in question was CD4+ T cells sorted from blood, obtained at week 4, from a patient treated with tofacitinib. This chain uses TRBV5-1 with TRBJ2-7; 9 bases are a match to TRBD2. The CDR3 nucleotides read TGCGCCAGCAGGGTGAGCGGGGGGCGCGAGCAGTACTTC. Translated, it gives CASRVSGGREQYF.